These 20 T cell receptor beta chains were all obtained from the same sample, sequenced in a study of Tregs in tolerant kidney transplant recipients. Recipients received nonmyeloablative bone marrow transplants from related graft donors, with transient mixed chimerism. Repertoires were generated with immunoSEQ multiplex PCR, while TCRdb's copy carries only in-frame clones and drops some. The data hold around 50,000 clones, with roughly 87% observed a single time. Sequences were derived from CD8+ T cells from blood (PBMCs), sampled 12 months after the transplant. The receptors stem from a human patient who received a combined kidney and bone marrow transplant. Some T cells may be supplied by the graft donor.

This clone was counted only a few times. The V gene is TRBV5-4, the J gene TRBJ2-1, with no clear D. CDR3 size: 15 residues. Trimming removed 2 bases at V and 0 bases at J, with 9 bases between. Germline V gene lookup returns CDR1 SGHNT and CDR2 YYREEE (reference sequence). The CDR3 sequence is CASSFDSSSYNEQFF. The CDR3 nucleotides are TGTGCCAGCAGCTTCGACTCCAGCTCCTACAATGAGCAGTTCTTC.

The chain uses TRBV10-1 and TRBJ2-4, with TRBD1 identical over 9 bases. Unmatched junction bases numbered 4, after V lost 7 bases and J lost 6 bases. Germline values: CDR1 WNHNN, CDR2 SYGVQD (reference sequence). The CDR3 runs 13 residues. The CDR3 here is CASNRQGGNIQYF. CDR3 DNA sequence: TGCGCCAGCAATAGACAGGGGGGAAACATTCAGTACTTC.

This sequence joins TRBV7-8 and TRBJ1-2; D unclear. V was cut by 0 bases and J by 8 bases, with 10 bases left in between. CDR1 SGHVS and CDR2 FQNEAQ come from the germline V gene. The CDR3 has 13 residues. The CDR3 bases are TGTGCCAGCAGCTTAGCCCGGGGAACAGGCTACACCTTC. Residues: CASSLARGTGYTF.

V usage is TRBV11-2 and J usage is TRBJ2-3; 12 positions agree with TRBD2. Unmatched junction bases numbered 4, after V lost 4 bases and J lost 2 bases. The CDR3 has 16 residues. CDR1 is SGHAT and CDR2 is FQNNGV in the germline V gene. The CDR3 loop reads CASSWTSGAFTDTQYF. CDR3 coding DNA: TGTGCCAGCAGCTGGACTAGCGGGGCTTTCACAGATACGCAGTATTTT.

This clone was seen a handful of times. Additional DNA sequences in this sample encode the identical CDR3. The chain uses TRBV4-1 and TRBJ2-5, with 8 bases fitting TRBD2. The V gene end was trimmed by 1 base and the J gene end by 5 bases; junction bases not matched to a gene: 9. CDR1 and CDR2 (germline): MGHRA, YSYEKL. CDR3 length: 16 residues. CDR3 sequence (DNA): TGCGCCAGCAGCCAAGTTTTTAGCGGGGAGGGTGAGACCCAGTACTTC. This translates into CASSQVFSGEGETQYF.

The rearrangement links TRBV19 to TRBJ2-1, with TRBD1 as a possible D gene (6 bases). Looked up from germline, CDR1 is LNHDA and CDR2 is SQIVND (reference sequence). V was shortened by 4 bases and J by 7 bases, with 11 bases between the two germline ends. The CDR3 has 13 residues. CDR3 sequence reads: CASSTTGWNEQFF. The CDR3 DNA reads TGTGCCAGTAGTACGACAGGTTGGAATGAGCAGTTCTTC.

The V gene is TRBV4-3, the J gene TRBJ1-2, with a weak D call TRBD1 (6 bases). The CDR3 spans 18 residues. With 0 bases removed from V and 5 bases from J, the gap between germline ends came to 22 bases. Germline CDR1 and CDR2: LGHNA and YSLEER. CDR3 sequence: CASSQESPGTRIWYGYTF. CDR3 sequence (DNA): TGCGCCAGCAGCCAAGAATCGCCCGGGACAAGGATTTGGTATGGCTACACCTTC.

This rearrangement joins TRBV4-1 to TRBJ2-7; 12 bases match TRBD2. Germline CDR1 is MGHRA and CDR2 is YSYEKL. The CDR3 length is 17 residues. V lost 4 bases, J lost 9 bases, and 16 bases stayed unmatched. The CDR3 region is CASSLELRPSGGARQYF. DNA for the CDR3: TGCGCCAGCAGCCTGGAACTTAGACCTAGCGGGGGGGCCAGGCAGTACTTC.

V is TRBV9 and J is TRBJ2-1; D is undetermined. The germline V gene has CDR1 SGDLS and CDR2 YYNGEE. The CDR3 consists of 13 residues. V lost 4 bases, J lost 9 bases, and 14 bases lay in between. Here the CDR3 reads CASSSPPVVEQFF. CDR3 sequence (DNA): TGTGCCAGCAGCTCCCCCCCGGTTGTTGAGCAGTTCTTC.

The V call is TRBV5-6, the J call TRBJ2-5; tentatively, D is TRBD2 (6 bases). The germline V gene has CDR1 SGHDT and CDR2 YYEEEE. CDR3 length equals 16 residues. In DNA, the CDR3 is TGTGCTACTAAGCTTGGCGTGGCGGGGAGCGGAGAGACCCAGTACTTC. Amino acid sequence: CATKLGVAGSGETQYF.

The chain couples TRBV9 to TRBJ2-1; 8 bases are a match to TRBD1. The junction had 1 base not matched to a gene; V was cut back by 3 bases and J by 8 bases. CDR1 SGDLS and CDR2 YYNGEE come from the germline V gene. CDR3 length: 12 amino acids. The CDR3 sequence is CASSGQGYEQFF. CDR3 in DNA: TGTGCCAGCAGCGGACAGGGGTATGAGCAGTTCTTC.

The V and J genes are TRBV4-2 and TRBJ2-7; D is undetermined. Between the trimmed V and J ends, which lost 1 base and 1 base, there was a span of 5 bases. The CDR3 has 13 residues. The germline CDR1 and CDR2 sequences are LGHNA and YNFKEQ. The CDR3 region has the DNA TGTGCCAGCAGCCAAGCAATTTCCTACGAGCAGTACTTC. Residues: CASSQAISYEQYF.

The chain links TRBV7-2 to TRBJ2-7; TRBD2 might be the D (6 bases). This CDR3 spans 12 amino acids. Germline CDR1 reads SGHTA; CDR2 reads FQGNSA. V lost 7 bases, J lost 6 bases, and 13 bases lay in between. CDR3: CASTRLEGEQYF. CDR3 DNA sequence: TGTGCCAGCACCAGATTGGAGGGCGAGCAGTACTTC.

V and J are TRBV6-5 and TRBJ2-7; D possibly corresponds to TRBD2 (6 bases). Trimming shortened V by 0 bases and J by 2 bases, and 11 bases separated the two germline ends. This CDR3 comprises 15 residues. Germline V gives CDR1 MNHEY, CDR2 SVGAGI. DNA for the CDR3: TGTGCCAGCAGTTACTCGAGCGGGCCCCCCTACGAGCAGTACTTC. It codes for CASSYSSGPPYEQYF.

The V and J genes are TRBV6-5 and TRBJ2-7; 11 bases are a match to TRBD2. The length of the CDR3 is 16 residues. V shed 0 bases and J 4 bases; nucleotides not matched to a gene: 5. Germline CDR1 is MNHEY and CDR2 is SVGAGI. CDR3 nucleotide sequence: TGTGCCAGCAGTTACTCCACTAGCGGGAGCGGGTACGAGCAGTACTTC. Translating gives CASSYSTSGSGYEQYF.

This clone was detected a few times. CDR3 sequence (DNA): TGCGCCAGCAGCCAAGATCCCCCGGGACTTACAATCGGGCCCCAGCATTTT. Its protein product is CASSQDPPGLTIGPQHF. The chain joins TRBV4-3 to TRBJ1-5, with D tentatively TRBD1 (5 bases). Between the trimmed V and J ends, which lost 0 bases and 9 bases, there was a span of 21 bases. This CDR3 has 17 residues. CDR1 and CDR2 (germline): LGHNA, YSLEER.

This chain joins TRBV29-1 and TRBJ2-1; 7 bases map to TRBD2. CDR1 SQVTM and CDR2 ANQGSEA come from the germline V gene. The CDR3 is made up of 13 amino acids. V lost 7 bases and J lost 1; bases outside the gene matches: 4. The CDR3 here is CSAQAGSYNEQFF. In DNA form, the CDR3 reads TGCAGCGCACAAGCGGGGTCCTACAATGAGCAGTTCTTC.

The V call is TRBV30, the J call TRBJ2-7; maybe TRBD1 (6 bases). Germline values: CDR1 GTSNPN, CDR2 SVGIG (reference sequence). The V end was cut by 3 bases, the J end by 0 bases, with 12 bases between. CDR3 length: 14 amino acids. CDR3 protein: CAWRGDRSSYEQYF. In nucleotides, the CDR3 is TGTGCCTGGAGGGGCGACAGGAGCTCCTACGAGCAGTACTTC.

The rearrangement links TRBV27 to TRBJ2-7, with D possibly TRBD2 on 5 matching bases. Germline V lookup: CDR1 MNHEY, CDR2 SMNVEV (reference sequence). V gave up 9 bases and J gave up 6 bases, with 15 bases separating them. The CDR3 contains 12 residues. In DNA form, the CDR3 reads TGTGCCAGTAAAGGGAGTGCCCTCGAGCAGTACTTC. Encoded protein: CASKGSALEQYF.

The chain carries TRBV7-9 and TRBJ1-2; the match to TRBD1 covers 9 bases. V lost 1 base and J lost 6; bases outside the gene matches: 15. This CDR3 contains 18 residues. The germline V gene has CDR1 SEHNR and CDR2 FQNEAQ (reference sequence). CDR3 nucleotide sequence: TGTGCCAGCAGCTTAGGAATCGACGGGACAGGGAAGGGGGATGGCTACACCTTC. It specifies CASSLGIDGTGKGDGYTF.